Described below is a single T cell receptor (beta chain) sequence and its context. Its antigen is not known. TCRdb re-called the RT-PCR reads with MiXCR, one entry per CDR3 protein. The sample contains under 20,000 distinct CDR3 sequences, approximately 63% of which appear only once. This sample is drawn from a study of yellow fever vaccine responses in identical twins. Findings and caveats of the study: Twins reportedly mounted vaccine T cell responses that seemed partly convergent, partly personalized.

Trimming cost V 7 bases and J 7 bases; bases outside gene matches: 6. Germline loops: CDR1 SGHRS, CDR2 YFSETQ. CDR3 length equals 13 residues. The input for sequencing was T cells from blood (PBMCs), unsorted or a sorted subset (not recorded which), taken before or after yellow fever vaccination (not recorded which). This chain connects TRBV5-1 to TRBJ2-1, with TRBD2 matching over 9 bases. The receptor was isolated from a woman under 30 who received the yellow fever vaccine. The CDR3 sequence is CASAGGPSNEQFF. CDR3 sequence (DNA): TGCGCCAGCGCGGGAGGGCCCTCGAATGAGCAGTTCTTC.